The rows below give T cell receptor beta chains drawn from one sample of a study of T cell repertoires in cytomegalovirus infection. TCRdb re-called the reads with MiXCR, one entry per CDR3 protein. This table has roughly 230,000 distinct CDR3 sequences, roughly 23% appearing once. Sequencing input: CD8+ T cells from PBMCs. The receptors derive from a human donor in good health (CMV status not recorded). Some clones in this sample may be carry-over from other donors' samples. The CDR3 runs from the conserved cysteine through the conserved F or W. The D gene is left open where the match is weak. Expanded clones are given a class, and other clones once, few, many or no size at all.

J: TRBJ1-1; V: TRBV6-2/TRBV6-3; length: 18; D: .; size: few; CDR3: CASSTDLAAGTGNTEAFF; DNA: TGTGCCAGCAGTACCGACCTCGCCGCCGGGACGGGGAACACTGAAGCTTTCTTT
J: TRBJ2-2; V: TRBV5-5; length: 14; D: .; size: .; CDR3: CASNPRGNTGELFF; DNA: TGTGCCAGCAACCCCCGGGGGAACACCGGGGAGCTGTTTTTT
J: TRBJ2-3; V: TRBV11-2; length: 20; D: TRBD2; size: few; CDR3: CASSPTLLAGTSTSTDTQYF; DNA: TGTGCCAGCAGCCCGACTCTACTAGCGGGGACTTCGACTAGCACAGATACGCAGTATTTT
J: TRBJ2-2; V: TRBV28; length: 15; D: TRBD2; size: .; CDR3: CASSFTLAGAGELFF; DNA: TGTGCCAGCAGTTTTACACTAGCGGGGGCCGGGGAGCTGTTTTTT
J: TRBJ2-3; V: TRBV29-1; length: 15; D: TRBD2; size: .; CDR3: CSVVAGGPITDTQYF; DNA: TGCAGCGTTGTAGCGGGGGGGCCTATCACAGATACGCAGTATTTT
J: TRBJ2-7; V: TRBV7-2; length: 13; D: TRBD2; size: many; CDR3: CASSSREGNEQYF; DNA: TGTGCCAGCAGCTCACGGGAGGGGAACGAGCAGTACTTC
J: TRBJ1-1; V: TRBV19; length: 13; D: .; size: few; CDR3: CASSIGRNTEAFF; DNA: TGTGCCAGTAGTATTGGCAGGAACACTGAAGCTTTCTTT
J: TRBJ1-1; V: TRBV27; length: 15; D: .; size: many; CDR3: CASSFLEYMNTEAFF; DNA: TGTGCCAGCAGTTTTCTGGAATACATGAACACTGAAGCTTTCTTT
J: TRBJ2-1; V: TRBV6-2/TRBV6-3; length: 16; D: .; size: .; CDR3: CASSSLGDGGYNEQFF; DNA: TGTGCCAGCAGTTCCTTGGGTGACGGTGGGTACAATGAGCAGTTCTTC
J: TRBJ2-2; V: TRBV2; length: 14; D: .; size: .; CDR3: CATQGGELIGELFF; DNA: TGTGCCACTCAGGGGGGCGAGCTTATCGGGGAGCTGTTTTTT
J: TRBJ2-6; V: TRBV2; length: 16; D: .; size: .; CDR3: CASSEGLPSGANVLTF; DNA: TGTGCCAGCAGTGAAGGACTTCCCTCTGGGGCCAACGTCCTGACTTTC
J: TRBJ1-5; V: TRBV4-1; length: 15; D: TRBD1; size: many; CDR3: CASRPDRASNQPQHF; DNA: TGCGCCAGCAGGCCTGACAGGGCCAGCAATCAGCCCCAGCATTTT
J: TRBJ2-5; V: TRBV18; length: 16; D: .; size: many; CDR3: CASSPGRDPFQETQYF; DNA: TGTGCCAGCTCACCGGGCCGGGACCCCTTCCAAGAGACCCAGTACTTC
J: TRBJ1-2; V: TRBV29-1; length: 12; D: .; size: .; CDR3: CSVEGGPYGYTF; DNA: TGCAGCGTTGAGGGAGGGCCATATGGCTACACCTTC
J: TRBJ2-2; V: TRBV7-9; length: 14; D: .; size: .; CDR3: CASSVYGNTGELFF; DNA: TGTGCCAGCAGCGTGTATGGGAACACCGGGGAGCTGTTTTTT
J: TRBJ2-3; V: TRBV2; length: 10; D: .; size: .; CDR3: CASGGGTQYF; DNA: TGTGCCAGCGGTGGAGGTACGCAGTATTTT
J: TRBJ2-1; V: TRBV5-4; length: 14; D: TRBD2; size: many; CDR3: CASSNTGGPDEQFF; DNA: TGTGCCAGCAGCAACACGGGGGGGCCGGATGAGCAGTTCTTC
J: TRBJ2-5; V: TRBV7-9; length: 14; D: TRBD2; size: few; CDR3: CASSPAAGGETQYF; DNA: TGTGCCAGCAGCCCCGCCGCGGGAGGGGAGACCCAGTACTTC
J: TRBJ2-1; V: TRBV19; length: 13; D: TRBD1; size: few; CDR3: CASSIVPRDRQFF; DNA: TGTGCCAGTAGTATAGTTCCCCGGGACAGGCAGTTCTTC
J: TRBJ2-7; V: TRBV5-6; length: 13; D: .; size: .; CDR3: CASSLGSGSEQYF; DNA: TGTGCCAGCAGCTTGGGGTCAGGGAGCGAGCAGTACTTC
J: TRBJ1-2; V: TRBV7-9; length: 14; D: .; size: few; CDR3: CASSPAALSYGYTF; DNA: TGTGCCAGCAGTCCCGCCGCCTTGAGCTATGGCTACACCTTC
J: TRBJ2-5; V: TRBV28; length: 13; D: TRBD1; size: many; CDR3: CASSMTGQETQYF; DNA: TGTGCCAGCAGTATGACAGGGCAAGAGACCCAGTACTTC
J: TRBJ2-7; V: TRBV10-3; length: 13; D: .; size: many; CDR3: CAISEGQTYEQYF; DNA: TGTGCCATCAGTGAAGGACAGACCTACGAGCAGTACTTC